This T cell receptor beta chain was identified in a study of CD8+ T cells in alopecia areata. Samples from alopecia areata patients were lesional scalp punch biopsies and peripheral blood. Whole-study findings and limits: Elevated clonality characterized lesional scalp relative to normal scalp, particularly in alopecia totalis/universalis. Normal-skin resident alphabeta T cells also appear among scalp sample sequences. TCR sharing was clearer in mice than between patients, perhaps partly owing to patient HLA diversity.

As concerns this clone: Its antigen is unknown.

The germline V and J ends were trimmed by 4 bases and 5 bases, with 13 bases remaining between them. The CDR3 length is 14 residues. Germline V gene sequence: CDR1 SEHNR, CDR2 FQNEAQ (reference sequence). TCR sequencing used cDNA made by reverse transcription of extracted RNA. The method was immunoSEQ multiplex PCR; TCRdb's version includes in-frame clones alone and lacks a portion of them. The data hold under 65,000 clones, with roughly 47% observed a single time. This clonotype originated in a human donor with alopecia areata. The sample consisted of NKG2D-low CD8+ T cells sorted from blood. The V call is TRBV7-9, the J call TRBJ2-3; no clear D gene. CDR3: CASSSGVQRDTQYF. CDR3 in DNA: TGTGCCAGCAGCTCCGGCGTACAGAGAGATACGCAGTATTTT.